The next 19 T cell receptor beta chains were all read from a single sample in a study of cytomegalovirus exposure and HLA in healthy donors. Primers: 60 Vbeta forward and 13 Jbeta reverse. Sequencing used immunoSEQ multiplex PCR; TCRdb keeps in-frame clones, though not all of them. The sample yields about 140,000 clones, more than 75% seen once. Sequenced material: PBMCs. The origin of the receptors is a female donor in good health and CMV-seronegative.

This rearrangement joins TRBV2 to TRBJ2-2; D is possibly TRBD2 (6 bases). Germline V gene sequence: CDR1 SNHLY, CDR2 FYNNEI. CDR3 size: 13 residues. V lost 6 bases, J lost 4 bases, and 9 bases lay in between. As DNA, the CDR3 is TGTGCCAGCAGGGACTACACCACCGGGGAGCTGTTTTTT. Protein: CASRDYTTGELFF.

The chain has TRBV12-5 and TRBJ2-1; 10 bases map to TRBD2. The germline gives CDR1 LGHNT, CDR2 FRNRAP. The V and J ends lost 2 bases and 8 bases, in that order; junction bases with no gene match: 9. This CDR3 comprises 16 residues. This CDR3 reads CASGLKLAGRSDEQFF. The CDR3 coding sequence is TGTGCTAGTGGTTTGAAACTAGCGGGGAGGAGCGATGAGCAGTTCTTC.

This clone has ten or more counts. The gene calls are TRBV7-6 and TRBJ1-2, with a tentative D call TRBD1 (5 bases). The V end was cut by 5 bases, the J end by 4 bases, with 14 bases between. Per the germline V gene, CDR1 is SGHVS and CDR2 is FNYEAQ. The CDR3 contains 14 residues. The CDR3 loop is CASSRTTGFYGYTF. CDR3 bases: TGTGCCAGCAGCAGAACAACAGGTTTCTATGGCTACACCTTC.

V is TRBV9 and J is TRBJ1-2, with 9 nucleotides matching TRBD1. The CDR3 length is 16 residues. Trimming removed 0 bases from V and 4 bases from J; junction bases left unmatched: 7. From germline, CDR1 is SGDLS and CDR2 YYNGEE. CDR3 loop: CASSVAPGQGAYGYTF. As DNA, the CDR3 is TGTGCCAGCAGCGTAGCCCCGGGACAGGGTGCCTATGGCTACACCTTC.

The table lists this clone with a count of one. The rearrangement links TRBV5-1 to TRBJ2-7; a possible D gene is TRBD1 (5 bases). In germline, CDR1 is SGHRS, CDR2 YFSETQ. The CDR3 sequence is 13 residues long. Trimming shortened V by 3 bases and J by 5 bases, and 12 bases separated the two germline ends. The CDR3 bases are TGCGCCAGCAGCTCTCTTCCACAGGACGAGCAGTACTTC. Its protein product is CASSSLPQDEQYF.

This clone was recorded a few times. The chain joins TRBV10-3 to TRBJ2-7, with 8 bases matching TRBD1. From germline, CDR1 is ENHRY and CDR2 SYGVKD. The CDR3 loop spans 15 amino acids. With V trimmed by 4 bases and J by 4 bases, 9 bases remained unmatched. As DNA, the CDR3 is TGTGCCATCAGTGGGGGGGACAGGTCGGGATACGAGCAGTACTTC. This sequence encodes CAISGGDRSGYEQYF.

The chain combines TRBV21-1 with TRBJ2-7; TRBD1 is the table's D call and was not checked against the DNA. TRBV21-1 is a pseudogene locus. This CDR3 has 15 amino acids. CDR3 region: CASSKTGALTYEQYF. For the CDR3, the DNA is TGTGCCAGCAGCAAGACAGGGGCCCTCACCTACGAGCAGTACTTC.

The rearrangement uses TRBV7-2 and TRBJ2-7; D might be TRBD1 (5 bases). CDR1 is SGHTA and CDR2 is FQGNSA in the germline V gene. There are 14 residues in the CDR3. V lost 2 bases and J lost 4, with 12 bases in between. Here the CDR3 reads CASSLKGIAYEQYF. The CDR3 DNA sequence: TGTGCCAGCAGCTTAAAGGGGATTGCTTACGAGCAGTACTTC.

The chain links TRBV11-3 to TRBJ2-1; the match to TRBD2 covers 7 bases. The length of the CDR3 is 14 residues. The V gene's germline CDR1 is SGHNT and CDR2 YENEEA. Trimming removed 1 base from V and 4 bases from J; junction bases left unmatched: 1. The CDR3: CASSLAGRYNEQFF. For the CDR3, the DNA is TGTGCCAGCAGCTTAGCCGGGAGGTACAATGAGCAGTTCTTC.

This sequence joins TRBV5-1 and TRBJ2-7, with 7 bases fitting TRBD1. This CDR3 is built from 16 residues. With V trimmed by 3 bases and J by 2 bases, 11 bases remained unmatched. The germline gives CDR1 SGHRS, CDR2 YFSETQ. CDR3 residues: CASSWITGQATYEQYF. DNA of the CDR3: TGCGCCAGCAGCTGGATCACCGGACAGGCAACCTACGAGCAGTACTTC.

The gene calls are TRBV7-9 and TRBJ2-1; D is undetermined. Germline values: CDR1 SEHNR, CDR2 FQNEAQ (reference sequence). The CDR3 sequence is 13 residues long. The V end was cut by 2 bases, the J end by 3 bases, with 5 bases between. The CDR3 sequence is CASSLSLYNEQFF. Here the CDR3 DNA reads TGTGCCAGCAGCTTAAGCCTCTACAATGAGCAGTTCTTC.

This sequence joins TRBV2 and TRBJ1-2; 7 bases are shared with TRBD1. Germline-derived CDR1 and CDR2 are SNHLY and FYNNEI. V shed 6 bases, J shed 6 bases, and the junction held 7 bases outside the gene matches. This CDR3 contains 13 residues. CDR3 nucleotide sequence: TGTGCCAGCAGCGGAGACAGGGACGATGGCTACACCTTC. Translation: CASSGDRDDGYTF.

The rearrangement uses TRBV7-2 and TRBJ2-7; the D gene is possibly TRBD2 (7 bases). V was pared by 6 bases and J by 2 bases, with 17 bases between. CDR1 is SGHTA and CDR2 is FQGNSA in the germline V gene. CDR3 length equals 15 residues. The CDR3 is CASSPGGASTYEQYF. The DNA of the CDR3 is TGTGCCAGCAGTCCTGGGGGGGCATCGACCTACGAGCAGTACTTC.

This chain uses TRBV5-1 with TRBJ2-1, with 9 positions matching TRBD1. V lost 0 bases to trimming and J lost 8 bases; unmatched junction nucleotides: 6. Germline CDR1 reads SGHRS; CDR2 reads YFSETQ. There are 15 residues in the CDR3. Here the CDR3 reads CASSLVTGGEDEQFF. CDR3 coding DNA: TGCGCCAGCAGCTTGGTTACAGGGGGCGAGGATGAGCAGTTCTTC.

The CDR3 protein is CASSSRLETQYF. The CDR3 DNA sequence: TGTGCCAGCAGCTCCAGATTGGAGACCCAGTACTTC. The chain has TRBV7-9 and TRBJ2-5; no reliable D call. This CDR3 has 12 residues. Germline CDR1 SEHNR, CDR2 FQNEAQ (reference sequence). Trimming removed 4 bases at V and 5 bases at J, with 8 bases between.

The chain recombines TRBV18 with TRBJ1-4; no firm D call. The CDR3 consists of 16 residues. V gave up 5 bases and J gave up 0 bases, with 13 bases separating them. Germline V gene data show CDR1 as KGHSH and CDR2 as LQKENI. The CDR3 DNA reads as TGTGCCAGCTCATGGGGTACGGGGACAACTAATGAAAAACTGTTTTTT. It yields the protein CASSWGTGTTNEKLFF.

V and J are TRBV7-2 and TRBJ2-5; 12 bases align to TRBD1. Trimming at V came to 3 bases and at J to 2 bases, leaving 10 bases not matched to a gene. Germline assignment: CDR1 SGHTA and CDR2 FQGNSA. The CDR3 is 18 amino acids. CDR3 protein: CASSLVGGTGGLQETQYF. DNA of the CDR3: TGTGCCAGCAGCTTGGTAGGCGGGACAGGGGGCTTGCAAGAGACCCAGTACTTC. Filled out from reference TRBV7-2 and TRBJ2-5, the complete variable domain reads GAGVSQSPSNKVTEKGKDVELRCDPISGHTALYWYRQSLGQGLEFLIYFQGNSAPDKSGLPSDRFSAERTGGSVSTLTIQRTQQEDSAVYLCASSLVGGTGGLQETQYFGPGTRLLVL.

The chain joins TRBV7-2 to TRBJ1-2; D call uncertain. This CDR3 contains 14 residues. V gave up 5 bases and J gave up 8 bases, with 18 bases separating them. Germline CDR1 reads SGHTA; CDR2 reads FQGNSA. CDR3 loop: CASSARSGEGGYTF. The CDR3, as DNA: TGTGCCAGCAGCGCCCGGTCCGGGGAGGGAGGCTACACCTTC. Looking up the rest from reference TRBV7-2 and TRBJ1-2 gives the full variable domain: GAGVSQSPSNKVTEKGKDVELRCDPISGHTALYWYRQSLGQGLEFLIYFQGNSAPDKSGLPSDRFSAERTGGSVSTLTIQRTQQEDSAVYLCASSARSGEGGYTFGSGTRLTVV.

The rearrangement uses TRBV28 and TRBJ1-5, with 7 bases lining up with TRBD1. Germline lookup yields CDR1 MDHEN and CDR2 SYDVKM. V shed 1 base and J 2 bases; nucleotides not matched to a gene: 2. CDR3 size: 15 residues. The CDR3 region has the DNA TGTGCCAGCAGTTTATTGGACAGGCGCAATCAGCCCCAGCATTTT. Protein product: CASSLLDRRNQPQHF.